This T cell receptor beta chain was identified during a study of long-term antiretroviral therapy in people with HIV. Study-wide points: ART-treated samples gained diversity yet remained below transplant donor controls.

Treatment of all HIV participants took place in the United States. Investigators performed immunoSEQ version v3.0 at survey level. Libraries were prepared by immunoSEQ multiplex PCR; TCRdb keeps only in-frame clonotypes and omits some of them. The sample consists of roughly 28,000 clones, around 95% of them appearing once. CDR1 SGDLS and CDR2 YYNGEE come from the germline V gene. V trimming: 2 bases; J trimming: 6 bases; junction bases outside the gene matches: 9. This CDR3 is built from 16 residues. On this clone: Its antigen is as yet unknown.

The sequenced sample was unsorted PBMCs, obtained 5.3 years after starting antiretroviral therapy. The TCR originated in a man aged 25-40 years with HIV. The chain uses TRBV9 and TRBJ2-2; 8 positions agree with TRBD2. Here the CDR3 DNA reads TGTGCCAGCAGCGTTTCAGGACTAGCCCAGGCCGGGGAGCTGTTTTTT. Encoded protein: CASSVSGLAQAGELFF.